These 28 T cell receptor beta chains were sequenced from one sample in a study of cytomegalovirus exposure and HLA in healthy donors (dated 2017 in TCRdb). The library was produced with the immunoSEQ multiplex PCR assay. The multiplex PCR relied on a mix of 60 forward primers for TCR Vbeta segments and 13 reverse primers for TCR Jbeta segments. TCRdb limited this immuneACCESS table to in-frame rearrangements with V and J called. A share of clones is missing; checked studies link under half to unresolved V genes, and the rest is unexplained. The sample table shows 300,000 or so clones, and about four fifths are seen once. The ten largest clonotypes hold about 2% of the sample. Sequencing was done on a sample of PBMCs. The receptors originated from a woman aged 35 to 49 in good health and CMV-seropositive.

The chain employs TRBV18 and TRBJ2-7, with D possibly matching TRBD1 (7 bases). Germline lookup yields CDR1 KGHSH and CDR2 LQKENI. Trimming left V 6 bases short and J 3 bases short, with 15 bases between. The CDR3 is 14 residues long. CDR3 bases: TGTGCCAGCTCCCAGGGGGGAACTGGCTACGAGCAGTACTTC. Encoded protein: CASSQGGTGYEQYF.

CDR3 DNA sequence: TGCGCCAGCAGCTTGGGGGCCGAGCGGGATGAGCAGTTCTTC. Protein product: CASSLGAERDEQFF. The chain links TRBV5-1 to TRBJ2-1, with D possibly TRBD2 on 6 matching bases. V lost 0 bases and J 8 bases, leaving 12 bases between the germline ends. Germline-derived CDR1 and CDR2 are SGHRS and YFSETQ. This CDR3 spans 14 amino acids. The entire variable domain, with the rest obtained from reference TRBV5-1 and TRBJ2-1, is as follows: KAGVTQTPRYLIKTRGQQVTLSCSPISGHRSVSWYQQTPGQGLQFLFEYFSETQRNKGNFPGRFSGRQFSNSRSEMNVSTLELGDSALYLCASSLGAERDEQFFGPGTRLTVL.

This chain uses TRBV5-1 with TRBJ2-1, with D maybe TRBD2 (5 bases). In germline, CDR1 is SGHRS, CDR2 YFSETQ. Trimming left V 4 bases short and J 4 bases short, with 18 bases between. The CDR3 totals 16 residues. CDR3 in DNA: TGCGCCAGCAGCATTCTCATGGGAGTTGGGTACAATGAGCAGTTCTTC. Residues: CASSILMGVGYNEQFF.

The chain recombines TRBV1 with TRBJ2-7; the tabulated D call, TRBD2, remains unverified against the DNA. TRBV1 counts as a pseudogene. The CDR3 extends over 17 amino acids. CDR3: CTSRARLAGGGGNEQYF. The CDR3 coding sequence is TGCACCAGCAGAGCCAGACTAGCGGGAGGGGGGGGAAACGAGCAGTACTTC.

V usage is TRBV5-1 and J usage is TRBJ2-7; TRBD2 matches at 12 bases. Germline assignment: CDR1 SGHRS and CDR2 YFSETQ. CDR3 length: 15 amino acids. V was pared by 5 bases and J by 6 bases, with 9 bases of the junction left unmatched. CDR3 residues: CASRELAGGGGEQYF. The CDR3, as DNA: TGCGCCAGCAGAGAGCTAGCGGGAGGGGGAGGCGAGCAGTACTTC.

The rearrangement links TRBV29-1 to TRBJ2-1; 13 bases are a match to TRBD2. Germline CDR1 reads SQVTM; CDR2 reads ANQGSEA. Trimming cost V 4 bases and J 5 bases; bases outside gene matches: 17. The CDR3 covers 19 residues. The CDR3 loop is CSVGGGMTSGRWVDNEQFF. In nucleotides, the CDR3 is TGCAGCGTTGGTGGGGGAATGACTAGCGGGAGGTGGGTAGACAATGAGCAGTTCTTC.

The chain is built from TRBV27 and TRBJ2-3; 10 nucleotides line up with TRBD2. The V gene end was trimmed by 4 bases and the J gene end by 5 bases; junction bases not matched to a gene: 6. The CDR3 has 15 amino acids. CDR1 is MNHEY, CDR2 SMNVEV, per germline (reference sequence). CDR3 nucleotides: TGTGCCAGCAGTTCGCTAGCGGGAGCGGTAGATACGCAGTATTTT. Residues: CASSSLAGAVDTQYF.

The chain recombines TRBV7-3 with TRBJ2-4; 7 nucleotides line up with TRBD2. Per the germline V gene, CDR1 is SGHTA and CDR2 is FQGTGA. The CDR3 contains 18 residues. J gave up 3 bases and V 4 bases, and 15 bases lay outside the gene matches. CDR3 in DNA: TGTGCCAGCAGCTCCCGAGACGACGGGACTATAGGCAAAAACATTCAGTACTTC. The encoded protein is CASSSRDDGTIGKNIQYF.

The chain combines TRBV7-8 with TRBJ2-3; 8 positions match TRBD1. CDR1 is SGHVS, CDR2 FQNEAQ, per germline. The CDR3 is 15 amino acids. V lost 3 bases, J lost 1 base, and 3 bases stayed unmatched. The CDR3 sequence is CASSFSGGRTDTQYF. CDR3 nucleotide sequence: TGTGCCAGCAGCTTTTCAGGGGGCCGCACAGATACGCAGTATTTT.

CDR3 region: CASSVTSGSGVTGELFF. CDR3 coding DNA: TGTGCCAGCAGCGTAACTAGCGGGAGTGGGGTCACCGGGGAGCTGTTTTTT. The V and J genes are TRBV9 and TRBJ2-2; 11 bases match TRBD2. Germline V gives CDR1 SGDLS, CDR2 YYNGEE. With V trimmed by 1 base and J by 4 bases, 6 bases remained unmatched. This CDR3 region has 17 residues.

The chain employs TRBV30 and TRBJ1-5; TRBD1 might be the D (5 bases). The germline V and J ends were trimmed by 3 bases and 2 bases, with 17 bases remaining between them. The germline V gene has CDR1 GTSNPN and CDR2 SVGIG (reference sequence). This CDR3 spans 16 amino acids. This CDR3 is CAWRAAGQGGNQPQHF. Here the CDR3 DNA reads TGTGCCTGGAGGGCGGCAGGTCAGGGTGGCAATCAGCCCCAGCATTTT.

This CDR3 is CASSEAGTHLGYTF. The CDR3 DNA reads as TGTGCCAGCAGTGAAGCGGGGACTCATCTTGGCTACACCTTC. The chain combines TRBV2 with TRBJ1-2; maybe TRBD1 (5 bases). Looked up from germline, CDR1 is SNHLY and CDR2 is FYNNEI. The CDR3 runs to 14 residues. The V end was cut by 0 bases, the J end by 7 bases, with 12 bases between.

The chain uses TRBV28 and TRBJ2-7, with TRBD1 matching over 8 bases. Germline loops: CDR1 MDHEN, CDR2 SYDVKM. After removal of 4 bases from V and 1 base from J, the junction contained 6 bases not matched to a gene. CDR3 length equals 15 residues. As DNA, the CDR3 is TGTGCCAGCAGTTCCCGGGACAGGCTATCCTACGAGCAGTACTTC. It is translated as CASSSRDRLSYEQYF.

The chain couples TRBV11-2 to TRBJ2-3, with 7 nucleotides matching TRBD2. Germline V gives CDR1 SGHAT, CDR2 FQNNGV. The V and J ends lost 1 base and 2 bases, in that order; junction bases with no gene match: 6. The CDR3 has 16 amino acids. CDR3 nucleotide sequence: TGTGCCAGCAGCTTAGGGGCTAGCGGCTCCACAGATACGCAGTATTTT. Its translation: CASSLGASGSTDTQYF.

The chain joins TRBV5-6 to TRBJ2-5, with a weak D call TRBD1 (6 bases). The ends were cut back, 0 bases at V and 2 bases at J, with 8 bases in the middle. CDR3 length: 14 amino acids. Germline CDR1 is SGHDT and CDR2 is YYEEEE. CDR3 sequence reads: CASSLGQGQETQYF. CDR3 bases: TGTGCCAGCAGCTTGGGCCAGGGGCAAGAGACCCAGTACTTC.

The chain uses TRBV7-8 and TRBJ2-1; weak D call: TRBD2 (5 bases). Trimming took 6 bases from V and 3 from J, leaving 15 bases between them. The CDR3 sequence is 15 residues long. Germline values: CDR1 SGHVS, CDR2 FQNEAQ. CDR3 in amino acids: CASRRTGNYYNEQFF. In nucleotides, the CDR3 is TGTGCCAGCAGGCGGACCGGGAACTACTACAATGAGCAGTTCTTC.

The rearrangement uses TRBV4-2 and TRBJ1-2, with TRBD1 as a possible D gene (5 bases). V was cut by 0 bases and J by 4 bases, with 15 bases left in between. The germline CDR1 and CDR2 sequences are LGHNA and YNFKEQ. This CDR3 is 16 amino acids long. This CDR3 reads CASSQEGLPGRYGYTF. The DNA for the CDR3 is TGTGCCAGCAGCCAAGAGGGGCTCCCAGGTCGCTATGGCTACACCTTC.

This chain uses TRBV5-1 with TRBJ2-1; 12 bases align to TRBD2. The V and J ends lost 2 bases and 7 bases, in that order; junction bases with no gene match: 10. The CDR3 is 17 residues long. The germline gives CDR1 SGHRS, CDR2 YFSETQ. The CDR3 protein is CASSFLASGRVRNEQFF. CDR3 DNA: TGCGCCAGCAGCTTCTTGGCTAGCGGGAGGGTTAGGAATGAGCAGTTCTTC.

This clone has a single count. This rearrangement joins TRBV15 to TRBJ1-1; D is uncertain. The CDR3 is 13 amino acids. Germline-derived CDR1 and CDR2 are LNHNV and YYDKDF (reference sequence). V was cut by 0 bases and J by 11 bases, with 13 bases left in between. The CDR3 spells CATSREVTAAAFF. Written as DNA, the CDR3 is TGTGCCACCAGCAGAGAGGTAACAGCAGCTGCTTTCTTT.

The gene calls are TRBV7-9 and TRBJ2-3; TRBD2 matches 16 bases. CDR1 and CDR2 from the germline V gene are SEHNR and FQNEAQ (reference sequence). The V and J ends lost 8 bases and 2 bases, in that order; junction bases with no gene match: 10. The CDR3 extends over 18 amino acids. CDR3 DNA sequence: TGTGCCAGCGTCAATCGGGGACTAGCGGGGGGGACCACAGATACGCAGTATTTT. It yields the protein CASVNRGLAGGTTDTQYF.

This chain joins TRBV6-4 and TRBJ2-1, with D hard to call. The CDR3 is made up of 13 amino acids. Germline CDR1 reads MRHNA; CDR2 reads SNTAGT. V lost 0 bases and J lost 5, with 5 bases in between. CDR3 protein: CASSDSANNEQFF. The CDR3, as DNA: TGTGCCAGCAGTGACTCGGCCAACAATGAGCAGTTCTTC.

Only one count was recorded for this clone. The genes are TRBV5-6 and TRBJ1-1; a possible D gene is TRBD1 (5 bases). V shed 4 bases and J shed 1 base, with 8 bases lying between them. The CDR3 has 13 residues. CDR1 and CDR2 (germline): SGHDT, YYEEEE. The CDR3 protein is CASSPGGNTEAFF. In nucleotides, the CDR3 is TGTGCCAGCAGCCCCGGGGGGAACACTGAAGCTTTCTTT.

This clone was detected once. J is TRBJ2-7 and V is TRBV5-6; TRBD1 agrees at 9 bases. There are 14 residues in the CDR3. Trimming at V came to 3 bases and at J to 2 bases, leaving 3 bases not matched to a gene. Germline values: CDR1 SGHDT, CDR2 YYEEEE. CDR3 sequence (DNA): TGTGCCAGCAGCTCGGGACAGGGTGCCTACGAGCAGTACTTC. It translates to CASSSGQGAYEQYF.

The V gene is TRBV28, the J gene TRBJ1-2; 7 bases match TRBD1. J was trimmed by 6 bases and V by 4 bases; bases with no gene match: 8. The V gene's germline CDR1 is MDHEN and CDR2 SYDVKM. This CDR3 has 14 amino acids. CDR3 region: CASSYTGALDGYTF. The CDR3 DNA sequence: TGTGCCAGCAGTTACACAGGGGCGCTGGATGGCTACACCTTC.

This clone appeared a single time. Relative to the germline gene, one junction end is altered; a read error may explain this. The chain has TRBV7-9 and TRBJ1-1; unclear D gene. CDR1 and CDR2 from the germline V gene are SEHNR and FQNEAQ (reference sequence). The CDR3 totals 9 residues. The CDR3 sequence: CASSSPGHF. DNA for the CDR3: TGTGCCAGCAGCTCCCCAGGCCACTTC.

The rearrangement links TRBV9 to TRBJ1-2, with 7 bases aligning to TRBD1. The ends lost 2 bases at V and 3 bases at J; junction bases unmatched: 7. In germline, CDR1 is SGDLS, CDR2 YYNGEE. The CDR3 contains 15 residues. This CDR3 reads CASSVPGDSHYGYTF. The CDR3 region has the DNA TGTGCCAGCAGCGTTCCCGGGGACAGCCACTATGGCTACACCTTC.

The chain joins TRBV4-3 to TRBJ2-7, with D perhaps matching TRBD2 (6 bases). Germline V CDR1 and CDR2: LGHNA, YSLEER. The V end was cut by 0 bases, the J end by 2 bases, with 11 bases between. CDR3 length: 15 residues. The CDR3 nucleotides are TGCGCCAGCAGCCAAGATGGGGCGGGGACCTACGAGCAGTACTTC. Protein sequence: CASSQDGAGTYEQYF.

The chain links TRBV18 to TRBJ2-2, with 7 bases that match TRBD1. The CDR3 contains 15 residues. Looked up from germline, CDR1 is KGHSH and CDR2 is LQKENI. The V and J ends lost 4 bases and 0 bases, in that order; junction bases with no gene match: 2. CDR3 nucleotides: TGTGCCAGCTCACTAGGACAGGCGAACACCGGGGAGCTGTTTTTT. Amino acids: CASSLGQANTGELFF.